Ten or more counts support the clone carrying this T cell receptor beta chain. Its antigen is unknown. This beta chain is an unintended read in a library built for alpha chains; its size means little. The data were taken from a study of spatial heterogeneity in lung cancer. Study summary: More than nine raw reads, on average, carried each unique TCR and UMI combination.

Indicated time point: sample taken at primary tumor resection. Whole RNA came from tumor, nontumor lung or frozen PBMC and was sequenced without being sorted. Trimming pared 4 bases from V and 1 base from J, leaving 17 bases between. This CDR3 has 17 amino acids. Germline CDR1 is SGHKS and CDR2 is YYEKEE (reference sequence). Each TCR cDNA molecule carried a unique molecular identifier. TCRdb ran MiXCR on the 5' RACE reads and lists one entry per CDR3 protein. The data hold 8,000 to 10,000 distinct CDR3 sequences, with 13% to 15% observed a single time. Study-wide results and limits: Tumors with more nonsynonymous mutations had more expanded intratumoral alpha and beta TCRs.

The rearrangement uses TRBV5-5 and TRBJ2-2, with unresolved D. The specimen was lung tumor tissue, collected at surgery. The sequence was obtained from a male donor with early-stage non-small cell lung cancer. This CDR3 reads CASSGKSVRRNTGELFF. CDR3 coding DNA: TGTGCCAGCAGCGGGAAGTCGGTCAGGAGGAACACCGGGGAGCTGTTTTTT.